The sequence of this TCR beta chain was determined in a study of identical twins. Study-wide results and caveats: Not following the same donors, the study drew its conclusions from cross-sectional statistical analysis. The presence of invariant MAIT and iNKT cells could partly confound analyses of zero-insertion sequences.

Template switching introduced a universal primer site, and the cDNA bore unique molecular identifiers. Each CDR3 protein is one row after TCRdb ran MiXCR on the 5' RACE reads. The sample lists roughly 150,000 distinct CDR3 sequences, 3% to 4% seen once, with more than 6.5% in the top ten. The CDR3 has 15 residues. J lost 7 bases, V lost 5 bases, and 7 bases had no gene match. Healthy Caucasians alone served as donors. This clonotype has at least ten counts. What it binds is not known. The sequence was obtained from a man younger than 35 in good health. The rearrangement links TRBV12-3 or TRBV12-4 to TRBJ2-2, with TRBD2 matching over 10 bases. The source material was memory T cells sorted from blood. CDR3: CASSEREGRGGELFF. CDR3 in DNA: TGTGCCAGCAGTGAGCGGGAGGGCCGTGGCGGGGAGCTGTTTTTT.